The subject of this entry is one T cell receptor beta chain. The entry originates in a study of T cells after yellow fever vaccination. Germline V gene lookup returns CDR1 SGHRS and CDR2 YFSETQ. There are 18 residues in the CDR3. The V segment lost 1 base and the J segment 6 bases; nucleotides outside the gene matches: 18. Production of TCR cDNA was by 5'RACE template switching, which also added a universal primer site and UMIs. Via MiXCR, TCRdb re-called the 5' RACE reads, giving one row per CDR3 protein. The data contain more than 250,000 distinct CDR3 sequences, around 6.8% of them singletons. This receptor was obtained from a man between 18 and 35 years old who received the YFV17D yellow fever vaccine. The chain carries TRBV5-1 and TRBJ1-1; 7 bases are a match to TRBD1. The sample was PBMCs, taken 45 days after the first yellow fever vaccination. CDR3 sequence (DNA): TGCGCCAGCAGCTTGAGATCGTCTGGACAGGCCTTTCTCGCTGAAGCTTTCTTT. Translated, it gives CASSLRSSGQAFLAEAFF.